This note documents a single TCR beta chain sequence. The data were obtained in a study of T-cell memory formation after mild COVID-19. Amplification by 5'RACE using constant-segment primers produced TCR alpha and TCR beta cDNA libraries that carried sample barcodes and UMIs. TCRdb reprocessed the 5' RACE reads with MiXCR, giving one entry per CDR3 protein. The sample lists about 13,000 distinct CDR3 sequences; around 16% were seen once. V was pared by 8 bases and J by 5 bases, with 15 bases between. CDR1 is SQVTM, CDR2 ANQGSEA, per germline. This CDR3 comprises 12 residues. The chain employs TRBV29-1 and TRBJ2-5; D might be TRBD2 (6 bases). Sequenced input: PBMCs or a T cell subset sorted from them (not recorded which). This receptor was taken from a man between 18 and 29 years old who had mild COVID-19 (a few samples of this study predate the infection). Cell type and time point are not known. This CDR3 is CSCWRGWETQYF. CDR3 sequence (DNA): TGCAGCTGCTGGAGGGGTTGGGAGACCCAGTACTTC.